The rows below give T cell receptor beta chains drawn from one sample of a study of Graves' ophthalmopathy and Graves' hyperthyroidism. TCRdb reanalysed the multiplex PCR reads using MiXCR and keeps one entry per CDR3 protein. The sample gives around 600,000 distinct CDR3 sequences, over 40% of which show up once; around 3.3% is in the top ten. The sequenced material came from peripheral blood. All receptors derive from an adult man with Graves' ophthalmopathy. Each CDR3 is given with its conserved first and last residue. Fields, in order: V gene, clone size, J gene, CDR3 length, D gene, CDR3 DNA, CDR3 protein. The D gene is left open where the match is weak. Clone size is stated in some rows and not others, as once, few, many or a class when expanded.

TRBV25-1	-	TRBJ2-2	16	TRBD2	TGTGCCAGCAGTGAGAGACTAGCGGATGACACCGGGGAGCTGTTTTTT	CASSERLADDTGELFF
TRBV20-1	many	TRBJ2-5	12	-	TGCAGTGCTAGAGATCGGGGCCAGGACCAGTACTTC	CSARDRGQDQYF
TRBV7-9	-	TRBJ2-3	14	TRBD2	TGTGCCAGCAGGGTAGCGGGTGGTCCAGATACGCAGTATTTT	CASRVAGGPDTQYF
TRBV6-1	once	TRBJ2-2	16	TRBD1	TGTGCCAGCAGGCTTACCGGGACAGGGTTCGGCGGGGAGCTGTTTTTT	CASRLTGTGFGGELFF
TRBV6-1	once	TRBJ1-6	16	TRBD1	TGTGCCAGCAGTGAGCAAGGCCGGGACAGGGCCTCACCCCTCCACTTT	CASSEQGRDRASPLHF
TRBV7-2	-	TRBJ2-7	14	TRBD2	TGTGCCAGCAGCCCTAGCGGGGGAAGGTACGAGCAGTACTTC	CASSPSGGRYEQYF
TRBV2	many	TRBJ2-7	13	-	TGTGCCAGCAACGTTGGGAGCTCCTACGAGCAGTACTTC	CASNVGSSYEQYF
TRBV5-1	few	TRBJ2-2	13	-	TGCGCCAGCAGCGAAAGGGTGGACGGGGAGCTGTTTTTT	CASSERVDGELFF
TRBV12-3/TRBV12-4	-	TRBJ1-2	11	-	TGTGCCAGCAGGTTCGGGTATGGCTACACCTTC	CASRFGYGYTF
TRBV15	many	TRBJ2-5	13	TRBD2	TGTGCCACCAGCGTGGCGGGAGATGAGACCCAGTACTTC	CATSVAGDETQYF
TRBV12-3/TRBV12-4	-	TRBJ1-5	15	-	TGTGCCAGCAGTTTAAAAGCAGCGTATAATCAGCCCCAGCATTTT	CASSLKAAYNQPQHF
TRBV10-3	-	TRBJ1-6	15	-	TGTGCCATCAGTGCGACTGGTAACGGGAATTCACCCCTCCACTTT	CAISATGNGNSPLHF
TRBV5-1	-	TRBJ2-7	16	-	TGCGCCAGCAGCCAGGGCACCGGGGCCACCTCCTACGAGCAGTACTTC	CASSQGTGATSYEQYF
TRBV12-3/TRBV12-4	-	TRBJ2-2	14	-	TGTGCCAGCAGCAAACTAGGGGACACCGGGGAGCTGTTTTTT	CASSKLGDTGELFF
TRBV15	many	TRBJ1-1	14	-	TGTGCCACCAGCAGAGGGTCGGGGACCGCCGAAGCTTTCTTT	CATSRGSGTAEAFF
TRBV30	-	TRBJ1-1	12	-	TGTGCCTGGAGGGGAGGAAACACTGAAGCTTTCTTT	CAWRGGNTEAFF
TRBV29-1	-	TRBJ1-1	12	-	TGCAGCGTTGACCCTAGCGGGACTGAAGCTTTCTTT	CSVDPSGTEAFF
TRBV6-6	many	TRBJ1-3	14	TRBD1	TGTGCCAGCAGCGGGACAGCCTCTGGAAACACCATATATTTT	CASSGTASGNTIYF
TRBV14	once	TRBJ2-4	13	-	TGTGCCAGCAGCCAAGTTCAAGGGGACATTCAGTACTTC	CASSQVQGDIQYF
TRBV24-1	-	TRBJ2-5	15	TRBD1	TGTGCCACCAGTGAACGGACATCCCCGAGGGGGCCCCAGTACTTC	CATSERTSPRGPQYF
TRBV5-8	-	TRBJ1-2	15	TRBD1	TGTGCCAGCAGCGTGCAGGGGGCGCCTAACTATGGCTACACCTTC	CASSVQGAPNYGYTF
TRBV10-3	-	TRBJ1-2	10	-	TGTGCCATCACCTCGGATGGCTACACCTTC	CAITSDGYTF
TRBV2	once	TRBJ2-5	15	-	-	CACSASHRGQETQYF
TRBV29-1	-	TRBJ1-2	10	-	TGCAGCGCCGCTGACTATGGCTACACCTTC	CSAADYGYTF
TRBV10-3	many	TRBJ1-5	15	-	TGTGCCAGCAGTTACTTGGGAGGGGATAATCAGCCCCAGCATTTT	CASSYLGGDNQPQHF
TRBV19	many	TRBJ2-2	13	-	TGTGCCAGTAGCGGCCATGCTGGAGGGGAGCTGTTTTTT	CASSGHAGGELFF
TRBV10-3	many	TRBJ1-3	16	-	TGTGCCATCAGTGAACTGTGGTCTTTCTCTGGAAACACCATATATTTT	CAISELWSFSGNTIYF
TRBV5-6	-	TRBJ2-7	12	-	TGTGCCAGCAGCTTGTTCAGCTACGAGCAGTACTTC	CASSLFSYEQYF
TRBV9	once	TRBJ2-7	14	TRBD1	TGTGCCAGCAGCGTCTCGGGACAGAGTTGCGAGCAGTACTTC	CASSVSGQSCEQYF
TRBV20-1	-	TRBJ1-5	14	TRBD1	TGCAGTGCTAGCGAAGGGGGCAACAATCAGCCCCAGCATTTT	CSASEGGNNQPQHF
TRBV3-1	few	TRBJ2-7	11	-	TGTGCCAGCAGCCAAGTTGACGAGCAGTACTTC	CASSQVDEQYF
TRBV7-9	few	TRBJ1-2	17	TRBD1	TGTGCCAGCAGCTTAGTCTGGGGACAGGGGCAAGGTTATGGCTACACCTTC	CASSLVWGQGQGYGYTF
TRBV12-5	-	TRBJ2-5	15	TRBD1	TGTGCTAGTGGCCAGACCGGGACAGGGGACGAGACCCAGTACTTC	CASGQTGTGDETQYF
TRBV9	-	TRBJ2-6	14	-	TGTGCCAGCAGCGGAGGGTACGGGGCCAACGTCCTGACTTTC	CASSGGYGANVLTF
TRBV10-3	many	TRBJ2-5	11	-	TGTGCCATCAGGCAGCAAGAGACCCAGTACTTC	CAIRQQETQYF
TRBV9	many	TRBJ1-1	15	TRBD1	TGTGCCAGCAGCGCTATGGGACAGGCGAACACTGAAGCTTTCTTT	CASSAMGQANTEAFF
TRBV7-2	many	TRBJ2-7	15	-	TGTGCCAGCAGCTTAGGACAGGCAATCCCCTACGAGCAGTACTTC	CASSLGQAIPYEQYF
TRBV29-1	-	TRBJ1-5	11	-	TGCAGCTTGGAGCCCGATCAGCCCCAGCATTTT	CSLEPDQPQHF
TRBV12-3/TRBV12-4	-	TRBJ2-1	15	-	TGTGCCAGCAGCACGAGGAGGGCTACCTACAATGAGCAGTTCTTC	CASSTRRATYNEQFF
TRBV10-2	-	TRBJ2-7	16	TRBD2	TGCGCCAGCAGTGCGTTACTAGCGGGAGGGACCTACGAGCAGTACTTC	CASSALLAGGTYEQYF